This TCR beta chain was retrieved from a study of blood T cell repertoires in COVID-19. Study information: The United States, Italy and Spain provided the acute and convalescent COVID-19 samples. Sources were T cells, B-cell-depleted T cells, or PBMCs; the material itself was cDNA or gDNA.

Source study methods: The authors estimated nucleated cell counts from reference gene primer amplification. TCRdb keeps only in-frame clones here, not all; method: immunoSEQ multiplex PCR. V, J and clone size reflect that table, while D and trimming were determined from the DNA. The table lists roughly 160,000 clones, over 80% of them singletons, with less than 3% in the top ten. The germline V and J ends were trimmed by 3 bases and 7 bases, with 9 bases remaining between them. Germline values: CDR1 LNHDA, CDR2 SQIVND (reference sequence). The CDR3 covers 13 residues. The V gene is TRBV19, the J gene TRBJ2-2, with D perhaps matching TRBD2 (5 bases). This TCR derives from a woman aged 55-70 years with acute or convalescent COVID-19. The sample taken for sequencing was peripheral blood. CDR3 sequence: CASSILASGELFF. CDR3 nucleotide sequence: TGTGCCAGTAGTATTCTAGCAAGCGGGGAGCTGTTTTTT.